This T cell receptor (beta chain) was profiled in a study of response to subunit inactivated influenza vaccine. Trimming stripped 3 bases from V and 5 bases from J, with 14 bases between. This CDR3 has 14 amino acids. Germline V gene sequence: CDR1 SGHRS, CDR2 YFSETQ. TCRdb passed the RT-PCR reads through MiXCR, listing each CDR3 protein once. The sample lists about 540,000 distinct CDR3 sequences, under 25% occurring once. The same sample was also used in a study of T cells expressing NK-cell markers. In that study: TCR beta cDNA was made by 5'RACE template switching with UMIs. The study drew TCR beta repertoires from sorted CD3+CD56+NKG2C+, CD3+CD56+NKG2C- and CD3+CD56-NKG2C+ T cells.

The sample here was CD4+ T cells sorted from PBMCs, taken less than 13 days after vaccination. The clonotype originates from a man between 50 and 59 years old who received an inactivated influenza vaccine. The V call is TRBV5-1, the J call TRBJ1-2; possibly TRBD1 for D (5 bases). CDR3 nucleotide sequence: TGCGCCAGCAGCTCTACCGGGACGGCTTATGGCTACACCTTC. It codes for CASSSTGTAYGYTF.